This T cell receptor (beta chain) was captured in a study of blood T cell repertoires in COVID-19. Study summary: COVID-19 samples collected from the United States, Italy and Spain covered acute and convalescent phases. Sources were T cells, B-cell-depleted T cells, or PBMCs; the material itself was cDNA or gDNA.

The authors' processing: Reference gene primer amplification gave estimated nucleated cell counts. Some clones are missing from TCRdb's copy, which holds only in-frame ones; the method was immunoSEQ multiplex PCR. D and trimming were read from the DNA, whereas the V and J calls and clone size are those reported in that table. Of 150,000 to 200,000 clones in the sample, approximately 85% were seen once. CDR1 and CDR2 (germline): SGHTA, FQGNSA. The CDR3 has 18 residues. After removal of 5 bases from V and 2 bases from J, the junction contained 11 bases not matched to a gene. The sample consisted of peripheral blood. The chain has TRBV7-2 and TRBJ2-5, with TRBD2 matching 13 bases. This receptor was taken from a woman aged 80 or over with acute or convalescent COVID-19. The CDR3 is CASSPHTSGGARQETQYF. CDR3 in DNA: TGTGCCAGCAGCCCGCACACTAGCGGGGGGGCGAGGCAAGAGACCCAGTACTTC.